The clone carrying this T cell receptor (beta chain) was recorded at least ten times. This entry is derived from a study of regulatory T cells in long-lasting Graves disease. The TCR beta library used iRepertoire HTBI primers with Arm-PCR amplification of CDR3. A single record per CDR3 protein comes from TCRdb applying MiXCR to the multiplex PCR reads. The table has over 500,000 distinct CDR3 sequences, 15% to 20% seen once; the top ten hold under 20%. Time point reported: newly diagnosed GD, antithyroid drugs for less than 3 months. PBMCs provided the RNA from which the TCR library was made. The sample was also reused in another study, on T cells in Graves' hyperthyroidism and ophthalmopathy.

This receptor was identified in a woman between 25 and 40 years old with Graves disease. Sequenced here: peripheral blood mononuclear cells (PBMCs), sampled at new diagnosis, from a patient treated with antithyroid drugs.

The CDR3 reads CAWSMIGGSTDTQYF. The CDR3 coding sequence is TGTGCCTGGAGTATGATAGGAGGGAGCACAGATACGCAGTATTTT. V usage is TRBV30 and J usage is TRBJ2-3; tentative D call: TRBD2 (6 bases). Germline V gives CDR1 GTSNPN, CDR2 SVGIG (reference sequence). Trimming removed 2 bases at V and 0 bases at J, with 12 bases between. This CDR3 has 15 residues.